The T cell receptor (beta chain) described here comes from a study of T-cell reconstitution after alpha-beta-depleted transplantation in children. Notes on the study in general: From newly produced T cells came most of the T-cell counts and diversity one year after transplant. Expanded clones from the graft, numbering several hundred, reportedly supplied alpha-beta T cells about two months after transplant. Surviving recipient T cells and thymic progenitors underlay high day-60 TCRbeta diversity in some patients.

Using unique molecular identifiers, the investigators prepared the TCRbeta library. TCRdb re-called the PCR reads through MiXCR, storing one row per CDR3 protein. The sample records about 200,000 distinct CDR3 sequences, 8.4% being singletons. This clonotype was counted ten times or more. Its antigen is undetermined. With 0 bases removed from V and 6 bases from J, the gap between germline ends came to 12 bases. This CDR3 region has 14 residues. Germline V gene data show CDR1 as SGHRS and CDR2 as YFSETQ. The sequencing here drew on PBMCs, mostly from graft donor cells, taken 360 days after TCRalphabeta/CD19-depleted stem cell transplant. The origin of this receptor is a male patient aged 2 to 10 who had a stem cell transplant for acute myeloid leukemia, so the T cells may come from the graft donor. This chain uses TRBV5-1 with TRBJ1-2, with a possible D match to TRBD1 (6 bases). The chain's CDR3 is CASSLVPGAHGYTF. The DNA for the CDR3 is TGCGCCAGCAGCTTGGTTCCGGGGGCCCATGGCTACACCTTC.